Listed below are T cell receptor beta chains from one sample, sequenced in a study of a mutant IDH1 vaccine in newly diagnosed glioma. Measured with immunoSEQ multiplex PCR; TCRdb has only the in-frame clones, and not every one. The sample includes over 45,000 clones, 80% to 90% of them seen just once. Which antigens these TCRs recognize remains unknown. The sequencing used PBMCs, collected from a glioma patient whose treatment included an IDH1 peptide vaccine. Every receptor here comes from a woman aged 50 to 60 with glioma. Both conserved end residues are part of each CDR3. Each record gives: D gene, clone size, J gene, V gene, CDR3 DNA, CDR3 protein. A D gene is named only where the DNA matches it firmly. A clone size is listed for some rows: how often the clone was seen (once, few, many), or a class if it is expanded.

>-|-|TRBJ1-3|TRBV18
TGTGCCAGCTCACCTGGGTGGGCAGCAGGAAACACCATATATTTT
CASSPGWAAGNTIYF
>-|-|TRBJ2-5|TRBV28
TGTGCCAGCAAGGGCGGCCCCCAAGAGACCCAGTACTTC
CASKGGPQETQYF
>TRBD1|-|TRBJ1-2|TRBV4-1
TGCGCCAGCAGCCAAGGGGGACAGGGGACTAACTATGGCTACACCTTC
CASSQGGQGTNYGYTF
>-|-|TRBJ1-1|TRBV29-1
TGCAGCGTTGAACGGGCCTCGGGGACTGAAGCTTTCTTT
CSVERASGTEAFF
>-|-|TRBJ2-1|TRBV4-1
TGCGCCAGCAGCCAAGATAGGGGTGATGAGCAGTTCTTC
CASSQDRGDEQFF
>-|-|TRBJ2-4|TRBV5-1
TGCGCCAGCAGCCATGGGGGGATTAAAAACATTCAGTACTTC
CASSHGGIKNIQYF
>-|-|TRBJ1-5|TRBV5-1
TGCGCCAGCAGCTTGGAGGGGGTACGAGGTCATAGCAATCAGCCCCAGCATTTT
CASSLEGVRGHSNQPQHF
>TRBD1|-|TRBJ2-7|TRBV5-4
TGTGCCAGCAGCAAATCGGTAGAGGGGGCAAGGGAGCAGTACTTC
CASSKSVEGAREQYF
>-|once|TRBJ1-3|TRBV5-1
TGCGCCAGCAGCTTATCCGGGAACCGCGGCTCTGGAAACACCATATATTTT
CASSLSGNRGSGNTIYF
>-|-|TRBJ1-5|TRBV30
TGTGCCTGGAGTGTACGAGAGAGTGTGCCCCAGCATTTT
CAWSVRESVPQHF
>-|once|TRBJ1-1|TRBV7-3
TGTGCCAGCAGCTTAACTGCGGGGGGATCTGAAGCTTTCTTT
CASSLTAGGSEAFF
>-|-|TRBJ1-2|TRBV11-2
TGTGCCAGCAGCTTAGGGTCAAAGAACTATGGCTACACCTTC
CASSLGSKNYGYTF
>TRBD1|-|TRBJ1-4|TRBV29-1
TGCAGCGTTCAACAGGGGGCTGGCGAAAAACTGTTTTTT
CSVQQGAGEKLFF
>TRBD1|-|TRBJ1-6|TRBV25-1
TGTGCCAGCAGTGAATTTCGGACAGGGTCCTCACCCCTCCACTTT
CASSEFRTGSSPLHF
>TRBD1|-|TRBJ1-5|TRBV6-5
TGTGCCAGCAGCCCCGGGGACAGTATAAATCAGCCCCAGCATTTT
CASSPGDSINQPQHF
>-|-|TRBJ2-7|TRBV27
TGTGCCAGCAGTTTGAATAGGGTTCAATACGAGCAGTACTTC
CASSLNRVQYEQYF
>-|-|TRBJ1-2|TRBV14
TGTGCCAGCAGCCGGGTTGCCGGGCTTGGCTACACCTTC
CASSRVAGLGYTF
>-|-|TRBJ1-4|TRBV11-3
TGTGCCAGCAGCCCGGTTGCAACTAATGAAAAACTGTTTTTT
CASSPVATNEKLFF
>-|-|TRBJ2-7|TRBV21-1
TGTGCCAGCAGCAGAGAGGATAAGGGGGGGAGGTACGAGCAGTACTTC
CASSREDKGGRYEQYF
>TRBD1|-|TRBJ2-7|TRBV7-9
TGTGCCAGCAGCTCGGGACAGCGAAGCTCCTACGAGCAGTACTTC
CASSSGQRSSYEQYF
>-|-|TRBJ1-5|TRBV4-1
TGCGCCAGCAGCCAAGAGAAGAATCAGCCCCAGCATTTT
CASSQEKNQPQHF
>-|-|TRBJ1-2|TRBV5-6
TGTGCCAGCAGCTCCCTCGGGGAACGCGGGGGCTATGGCTACACCTTC
CASSSLGERGGYGYTF
>TRBD1|-|TRBJ1-3|TRBV19
TGTGCCAGTAGCGCGTTGGGACAGATCTCTGGAAACACCATATATTTT
CASSALGQISGNTIYF
>-|-|TRBJ2-1|TRBV19
TGTGCCAGTAGTCCACCGTACAATGAGCAGTTCTTC
CASSPPYNEQFF
>-|-|TRBJ1-1|TRBV6-4
TGTGCCAGCAGTGACTCGGACAGGAACACTGAAGCTTTCTTT
CASSDSDRNTEAFF
>-|-|TRBJ1-2|TRBV5-4
TGTGCCAGCAGCCAAAAAAGTGGGCATGGCTACACCTTC
CASSQKSGHGYTF
>-|-|TRBJ2-5|TRBV7-2
TGTGCCAGCAGCTTAGGAAGACTAGGTGGGCAAGAGACCCAGTACTTC
CASSLGRLGGQETQYF
>-|-|TRBJ2-7|TRBV19
TGTGCCAGTAGTAGAGAGACGGGGGTCTCCTACGAGCAGTACTTC
CASSRETGVSYEQYF
>TRBD1|-|TRBJ2-1|TRBV7-9
TGTGCCAGCAGGACAGGGTACAATGAGCAGTTCTTC
CASRTGYNEQFF
>TRBD1|-|TRBJ1-4|TRBV5-1
TGCGCCAGCAGCTCGCGGACAGGGGCCCGCGAAAGACTGTTTTTT
CASSSRTGARERLFF
>-|-|TRBJ1-6|TRBV19
TGTGCCAGTAGGTTCCCAGGGGCAAATTCACCCCTCCACTTT
CASRFPGANSPLHF
>TRBD1|-|TRBJ2-7|TRBV5-1
TGCGCCAGCAGTTTGGGACAGGGAAGCTCCTACGAGCAGTACTTC
CASSLGQGSSYEQYF
>-|-|TRBJ1-4|TRBV28
TGTGCCAGCAGTGGAAGGGCGGGAGGTAATGAAAAACTGTTTTTT
CASSGRAGGNEKLFF
>-|-|TRBJ1-5|TRBV6-1
TGTGCCAGCAGCAAGTCCGGCGGGCCCCAGCATTTT
CASSKSGGPQHF
>-|-|TRBJ2-6|TRBV25-1
TGTGCCAGCAGTGAAAGTCATCTCGGCTCTGGGGTCAACGTCCTGACTTTC
CASSESHLGSGVNVLTF
>-|-|TRBJ1-5|TRBV28
TGTGCCAGCAGTTTTTTTCCGGGGGAAAATCAGCCCCAGCATTTT
CASSFFPGENQPQHF
>TRBD1|-|TRBJ1-5|TRBV19
TGTGCCAGTAGTACCCGGGACAGGGGTTTTTATCAGCCCCAGCATTTT
CASSTRDRGFYQPQHF
>-|-|TRBJ1-5|TRBV5-1
TGCGCCAGCAGCTTGGAGGGCAGCCTCAATCAGCCCCAGCATTTT
CASSLEGSLNQPQHF
>-|-|TRBJ1-2|TRBV7-2
TGTGCCAGCAGCTTAGGGGGGTCTACTACTAACTATGGCTACACCTTC
CASSLGGSTTNYGYTF
>-|-|TRBJ1-1|TRBV5-1
TGCGCCAGCAGCTTGGCGGGGGGGACCACGGGTGAAGCTTTCTTT
CASSLAGGTTGEAFF
>-|-|TRBJ1-5|TRBV30
TGTGCCTGGAGTGTAACGGGGTCCAATCAGCCCCAGCATTTT
CAWSVTGSNQPQHF
>TRBD2|once|TRBJ2-3|TRBV18
TGTGCCAGCTCGCCCACCGGGGGGGCAGATACGCAGTATTTT
CASSPTGGADTQYF
>TRBD1|-|TRBJ2-7|TRBV5-1
TGCGCCAGCAGCGGCGCCGGGACAGGGGGAAAATACGAGCAGTACTTC
CASSGAGTGGKYEQYF
>-|few|TRBJ2-1|TRBV18
TGTGCCAGCTCACCGTTAGGACAAGAGCAGTTCTTC
CASSPLGQEQFF